This T cell receptor beta chain was sequenced in a study of long-term antiretroviral therapy in people with HIV. Study-level findings and limits: Clones that had undergone expansion before ART prevailed in the repertoire throughout all time points. Diversity increased after ART yet remained lower than in transplant donor controls. When set beside controls, HIV repertoires had CDR3 length ranges that were narrower.

On this clone itself: The target antigen is unknown.

It was version v3.0 of the immunoSEQ assay that was run at survey level. Per sample, sequencing targeted 40,000-50,000 T-cell genomes. Using immunoSEQ multiplex PCR, the repertoire was profiled, and TCRdb retains in-frame clones only, with some absent. The repertoire holds about 28,000 clones, with approximately 95% as singletons. The sample consisted of unsorted PBMCs, taken 5.3 years after starting antiretroviral therapy. The receptor's source is a man aged 50 to 59 with HIV.

This CDR3 is CASSGDGNTEAFF. DNA of the CDR3: TGTGCCAGTAGTGGGGACGGGAACACTGAAGCTTTCTTT. The chain has TRBV19 and TRBJ1-1; tentative D call: TRBD1 (5 bases). Germline V gene lookup returns CDR1 LNHDA and CDR2 SQIVND (reference sequence). There are 13 residues in the CDR3. The ends were cut back, 5 bases at V and 1 base at J, with 8 bases in the middle.